Listed below are T cell receptor beta chains from one sample, sequenced in a study of identical twins. In TCRdb, the 5' RACE reads were re-called with MiXCR into one record per CDR3 protein. Altogether hundreds of thousands of distinct CDR3 sequences are present, 9% to 15% being singletons, with the ten largest covering approximately 7.5%. The same data also contributed to another study, on yellow fever vaccine responses in identical twins.

Source material: CD8+ T cells sorted from blood. The origin of the receptors is a woman aged 18-35 years in good health. Each CDR3 is given with its conserved first and last residue. Each record gives: V gene, CDR3 length, J gene, clone size, D gene, CDR3 DNA, CDR3 protein. The D gene is left open where the match is weak. The listing skips clone size in some rows; elsewhere it reads once, few, many or a size class.

v_gene: TRBV19; len: 14; j_gene: TRBJ1-5; abundance: NA; d_gene: NA; CDR3nt: TGTGCCACCACATCGGGGACGGACGCCCAGCCCCAGCATTTT; CDR3aa: CATTSGTDAQPQHF
v_gene: TRBV5-6; len: 16; j_gene: TRBJ1-2; abundance: NA; d_gene: NA; CDR3nt: TGTGCCAGCAGCTTGGGGTCTACCGGGAGGAACTATGGCTACACCTTC; CDR3aa: CASSLGSTGRNYGYTF
v_gene: TRBV6-5; len: 18; j_gene: TRBJ2-1; abundance: NA; d_gene: NA; CDR3nt: TGTGCCAGCAGTTACGGCCCCCGGCAGCGGAGCTCCTACAATGAGCAGTTCTTC; CDR3aa: CASSYGPRQRSSYNEQFF
v_gene: TRBV15; len: 18; j_gene: TRBJ2-5; abundance: NA; d_gene: TRBD2; CDR3nt: TGTGCCACCAGCAGAGATTCTAGCGGGGGGGCTCGCTTAGAGACCCAGTACTTC; CDR3aa: CATSRDSSGGARLETQYF
v_gene: TRBV2; len: 14; j_gene: TRBJ2-7; abundance: NA; d_gene: TRBD2; CDR3nt: TGTGCCAGCAGTGAGGGACTAGCGGGCTACGAGCAGTACTTC; CDR3aa: CASSEGLAGYEQYF
v_gene: TRBV20-1; len: 14; j_gene: TRBJ1-3; abundance: few; d_gene: NA; CDR3nt: TGCAGTGCCACCGGGGGGGCTGGAGGAAACACCATATATTTT; CDR3aa: CSATGGAGGNTIYF
v_gene: TRBV20-1; len: 13; j_gene: TRBJ1-1; abundance: NA; d_gene: TRBD1; CDR3nt: TGCAGTGCTAGTAGCGGGACAGGGGCTGAAGCTTTCTTT; CDR3aa: CSASSGTGAEAFF
v_gene: TRBV5-1; len: 15; j_gene: TRBJ2-3; abundance: many; d_gene: NA; CDR3nt: TGCGCCAGCAGCTTGGCCGTCGGGGTCGCAGATACGCAGTATTTT; CDR3aa: CASSLAVGVADTQYF
v_gene: TRBV15; len: 14; j_gene: TRBJ2-3; abundance: NA; d_gene: TRBD2; CDR3nt: TGTGCCACCAGGGCGGGGGGGTACACAGATACGCAGTATTTT; CDR3aa: CATRAGGYTDTQYF
v_gene: TRBV28; len: 13; j_gene: TRBJ2-7; abundance: NA; d_gene: NA; CDR3nt: TGTGCCAGCAGAGACACAGGATTCTACGAGCAGTACTTC; CDR3aa: CASRDTGFYEQYF
v_gene: TRBV12-3/TRBV12-4; len: 13; j_gene: TRBJ1-3; abundance: NA; d_gene: NA; CDR3nt: TGTGCCAGCAGTCCCGGGACATCCCAGACCATATATTTT; CDR3aa: CASSPGTSQTIYF
v_gene: TRBV29-1; len: 14; j_gene: TRBJ2-6; abundance: NA; d_gene: NA; CDR3nt: TGCAGCGCCGTCCCGCTGGATGGGGCCAACGTCCTGACTTTC; CDR3aa: CSAVPLDGANVLTF
v_gene: TRBV20-1; len: 16; j_gene: TRBJ2-7; abundance: NA; d_gene: NA; CDR3nt: TGCAGTGCTAGGGCCCTCCACAGGGTAGAGGGGTACGAGCAGTACTTC; CDR3aa: CSARALHRVEGYEQYF
v_gene: TRBV29-1; len: 15; j_gene: TRBJ2-1; abundance: many; d_gene: NA; CDR3nt: TGCAGCGTTCACCCGGTGGGGGGCTCCTACAATGAGCAGTTCTTC; CDR3aa: CSVHPVGGSYNEQFF
v_gene: TRBV7-9; len: 15; j_gene: TRBJ2-5; abundance: few; d_gene: NA; CDR3nt: TGTGCCAGCAGCGAATACGACAGCGCTAGGGAGACCCAGTACTTC; CDR3aa: CASSEYDSARETQYF
v_gene: TRBV14; len: 13; j_gene: TRBJ2-7; abundance: NA; d_gene: NA; CDR3nt: TGTGCCAGCAGCCCAAGTGCTTTCCACGAGCAGTACTTC; CDR3aa: CASSPSAFHEQYF
v_gene: TRBV12-3/TRBV12-4; len: 16; j_gene: TRBJ1-1; abundance: NA; d_gene: NA; CDR3nt: TGTGCCAGCGACGCAGGGATAGGAGATGCGAACACTGAAGCTTTCTTT; CDR3aa: CASDAGIGDANTEAFF